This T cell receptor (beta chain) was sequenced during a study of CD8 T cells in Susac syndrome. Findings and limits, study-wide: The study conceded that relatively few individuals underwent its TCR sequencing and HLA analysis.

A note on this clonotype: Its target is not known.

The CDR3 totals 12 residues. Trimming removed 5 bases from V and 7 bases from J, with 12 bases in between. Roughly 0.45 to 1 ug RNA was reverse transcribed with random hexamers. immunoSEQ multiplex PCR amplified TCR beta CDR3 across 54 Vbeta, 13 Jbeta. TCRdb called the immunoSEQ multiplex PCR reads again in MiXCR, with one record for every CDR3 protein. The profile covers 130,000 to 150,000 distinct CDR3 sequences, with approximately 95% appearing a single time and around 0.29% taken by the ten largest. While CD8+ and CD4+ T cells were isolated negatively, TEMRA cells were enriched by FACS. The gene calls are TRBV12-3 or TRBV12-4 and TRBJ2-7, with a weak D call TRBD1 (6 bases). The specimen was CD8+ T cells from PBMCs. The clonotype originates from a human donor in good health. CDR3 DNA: TGTGCCAGCAGTCCACAGGGTTGGGAGCAGTACTTC. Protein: CASSPQGWEQYF.